These T cell receptor beta chains were read from a single sample in a study of tumor and adjacent non-tumor tissue in lung cancer. TCRdb redid the calling of the multiplex PCR reads with MiXCR, one entry per CDR3 protein. The sample shows fewer than 100,000 distinct CDR3 sequences, roughly two thirds of them seen only once. The specimen was lung tumor tissue. The receptors come from a woman between 35 and 50 years old with non-small cell lung cancer. Both conserved end residues are trimmed from each CDR3. Fields, in order: J gene, V gene, CDR3 protein.

J: TRBJ2-5; V: TRBV6-5; CDR3: AGSNSGGPTETQY
J: TRBJ2-1; V: TRBV11-2; CDR3: TNSFRHSFAYNEQF
J: TRBJ1-1; V: TRBV20-1; CDR3: SARGQRAEAF
J: TRBJ2-1; V: TRBV11-2; CDR3: VSSPPFGNSYNEQF
J: TRBJ2-1; V: TRBV11-1; CDR3: TNRLWVVDYNEQF
J: TRBJ1-2; V: TRBV12-3/TRBV12-4; CDR3: VSSLDTGPGSYT
J: TRBJ2-3; V: TRBV28; CDR3: ASSYVLDTQY
J: TRBJ2-5; V: TRBV24-1; CDR3: ATSDHGQGGTQY
J: TRBJ1-5; V: TRBV10-2; CDR3: ASSDRANQPQR
J: TRBJ1-1; V: TRBV12-3/TRBV12-4; CDR3: ASSFTSTGVEAF
J: TRBJ2-2; V: TRBV6-5; CDR3: ANSYRTPGGLF
J: TRBJ2-1; V: TRBV11-2; CDR3: ANSWIGSSHNEQF
J: TRBJ2-3; V: TRBV7-9; CDR3: ASSLTGTADTQY
J: TRBJ2-7; V: TRBV6-2/TRBV6-3; CDR3: ASSTLAGRSYEQY
J: TRBJ1-2; V: TRBV11-1; CDR3: TSSRYSGTGINNGYI
J: TRBJ2-1; V: TRBV11-1; CDR3: ASGPRTGTYNEQF
J: TRBJ2-7; V: TRBV6-6; CDR3: ASSLGPQAYYEQY
J: TRBJ2-1; V: TRBV12-3/TRBV12-4; CDR3: ASSNQGGEQF
J: TRBJ2-3; V: TRBV11-2; CDR3: ASSLDQGTPTDTQY
J: TRBJ2-5; V: TRBV11-2; CDR3: TSSLVTGVWETQY
J: TRBJ2-7; V: TRBV28; CDR3: ASRRTSGNSYVQY
J: TRBJ2-3; V: TRBV11-2; CDR3: ASSLVGEGENTDTRY
J: TRBJ2-5; V: TRBV5-1; CDR3: ASSWPPQGAFETQY
J: TRBJ2-1; V: TRBV29-1; CDR3: SVGKRLAVCNEQF
J: TRBJ1-1; V: TRBV6-5; CDR3: TSGDYGGTEAF
J: TRBJ2-1; V: TRBV14; CDR3: ASSQDTGIGDFEQF
J: TRBJ1-6; V: TRBV11-2; CDR3: VSSSTSGTNRSSPLH
J: TRBJ2-1; V: TRBV4-2; CDR3: VSSQDNGRRYNEQF
J: TRBJ2-1; V: TRBV6-1; CDR3: ASSDLWAGASGVQF
J: TRBJ2-1; V: TRBV11-2; CDR3: VSGSFLGAATYNEQF
J: TRBJ2-3; V: TRBV2; CDR3: ASSGASDTDTQY
J: TRBJ2-1; V: TRBV10-1; CDR3: PSSEAAGEPYNEQF
J: TRBJ2-5; V: TRBV5-1; CDR3: ASSLVAGVQETQY
J: TRBJ2-2; V: TRBV28; CDR3: ASSFGGRGDTGELF
J: TRBJ1-6; V: TRBV12-3/TRBV12-4; CDR3: ISSFVQGHNSPLH
J: TRBJ1-1; V: TRBV5-1; CDR3: VISLAGGVTEAF
J: TRBJ2-7; V: TRBV29-1; CDR3: SVGGSTSYKQY
J: TRBJ2-3; V: TRBV7-9; CDR3: ASSRTVGDTDTQY
J: TRBJ2-3; V: TRBV28; CDR3: ASSRVNTQY
J: TRBJ1-6; V: TRBV20-1; CDR3: TAKAYGTANNSPLH
J: TRBJ1-1; V: TRBV14; CDR3: ASSQLLGDTEAF
J: TRBJ2-1; V: TRBV11-2; CDR3: AISLGINNEQF
J: TRBJ2-7; V: TRBV6-5; CDR3: ASSYIPGQGYEQY
J: TRBJ2-3; V: TRBV11-1; CDR3: ASSFLRGQY
J: TRBJ1-5; V: TRBV29-1; CDR3: SVGTGDQPQH
J: TRBJ2-2; V: TRBV11-2; CDR3: ASNFLDVGTGEQF
J: TRBJ1-2; V: TRBV4-1; CDR3: ANSQVRGLGGYT
J: TRBJ2-3; V: TRBV29-1; CDR3: GVGGSGLAIVRDTLY
J: TRBJ1-1; V: TRBV5-4; CDR3: ANSPARQSEVF
J: TRBJ2-1; V: TRBV6-6; CDR3: ASRYPLGGAGYNEQF
J: TRBJ2-7; V: TRBV6-6; CDR3: ASSYSGGRSYDHY
J: TRBJ2-7; V: TRBV29-1; CDR3: SVERAGGPFEQY
J: TRBJ2-2; V: TRBV4-1; CDR3: ASSQVSTTGEPF
J: TRBJ2-7; V: TRBV6-5; CDR3: ASSRLRTSGRYKQH
J: TRBJ1-2; V: TRBV13; CDR3: ASNLEPAGGHYDYT